This T cell receptor (beta chain) emerged from a study of CD8+CD57+ T cells in acquired aplastic anemia. The template used for profiling TCR beta VDJ and CDR3 was genomic DNA. MiXCR, run by TCRdb on the reads, gives a single entry per CDR3 protein. The table lists hundreds of thousands of distinct CDR3 sequences, around half of them singletons. This clonotype was seen ten or more times. All patients picked for sequencing had shown, by flow cytometry, an expansion of CD8+CD57+ cells. Diagnosis of severe acquired aplastic anemia applied to all patients. No therapy had been given to the patients at the time of blood sampling. This receptor was identified in a human donor with aplastic anemia. What was sequenced was sorted CD4+, CD8+, or CD8+CD57+ T cells (not recorded which) from PBMCs.

The CDR3 bases are TGTGCCAGCAGCTTAGGGACTAGCGGGTCCGAGCAGTACTTC. This encodes CASSLGTSGSEQYF. The rearrangement links TRBV13 to TRBJ2-7, with 10 bases identical to TRBD2. Germline lookup yields CDR1 PRHDT and CDR2 FYEKMQ (reference sequence). V shed 0 bases, J shed 6 bases, and the junction held 2 bases outside the gene matches. The CDR3 is made up of 14 amino acids.